This TCR beta chain stems from a study of blood T cell repertoires in COVID-19. Germline CDR1 and CDR2: SGHNT and YYREEE (reference sequence). The V segment lost 0 bases and the J segment 5 bases; nucleotides outside the gene matches: 8. This CDR3 has 16 amino acids. In the study's own analysis: Cell counts per sample came from amplifying reference gene primers. Assay used: immunoSEQ multiplex PCR; TCRdb lists only in-frame clones, some missing. The V and J calls and clone size were taken over from that table, and D and trimming were inferred from the DNA. The sample has approximately 180,000 clones; 80% to 90% are singletons.

The V call is TRBV5-4, the J call TRBJ2-5; TRBD1 agrees at 9 bases. This receptor was obtained from a man aged 35-49 years with active or convalescent COVID-19. Sequencing was performed on peripheral blood. CDR3 coding DNA: TGTGCCAGCAGCTTGGGCCAAACAGGGGGCCGGGAGACCCAGTACTTC. Amino acids: CASSLGQTGGRETQYF. The complete variable domain, with remaining parts taken from reference TRBV5-4 and TRBJ2-5, reads ETGVTQSPTHLIKTRGQQVTLRCSSQSGHNTVSWYQQALGQGPQFIFQYYREEENGRGNFPPRFSGLQFPNYSSELNVNALELDDSALYLCASSLGQTGGRETQYFGPGTRLLVL.